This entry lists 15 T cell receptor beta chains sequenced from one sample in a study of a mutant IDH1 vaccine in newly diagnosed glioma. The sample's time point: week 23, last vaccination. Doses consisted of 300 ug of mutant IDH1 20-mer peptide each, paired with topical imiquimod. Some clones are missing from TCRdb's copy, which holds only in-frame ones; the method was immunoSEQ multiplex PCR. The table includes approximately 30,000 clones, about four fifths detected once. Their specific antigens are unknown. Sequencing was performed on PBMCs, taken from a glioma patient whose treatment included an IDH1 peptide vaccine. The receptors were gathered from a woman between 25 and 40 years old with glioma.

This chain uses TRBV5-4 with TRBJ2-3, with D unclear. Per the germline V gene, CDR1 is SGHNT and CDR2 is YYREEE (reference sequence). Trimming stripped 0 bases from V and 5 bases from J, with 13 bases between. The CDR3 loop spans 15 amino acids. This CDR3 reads CASSLGGKVVDTQYF. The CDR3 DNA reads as TGTGCCAGCAGCTTGGGCGGTAAAGTGGTAGATACGCAGTATTTT.

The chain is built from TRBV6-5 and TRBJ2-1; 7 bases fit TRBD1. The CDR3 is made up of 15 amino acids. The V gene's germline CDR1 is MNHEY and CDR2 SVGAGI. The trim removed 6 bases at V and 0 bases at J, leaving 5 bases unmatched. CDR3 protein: CASRTGQFSYNEQFF. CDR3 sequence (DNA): TGTGCCAGCAGAACGGGACAGTTCTCCTACAATGAGCAGTTCTTC.

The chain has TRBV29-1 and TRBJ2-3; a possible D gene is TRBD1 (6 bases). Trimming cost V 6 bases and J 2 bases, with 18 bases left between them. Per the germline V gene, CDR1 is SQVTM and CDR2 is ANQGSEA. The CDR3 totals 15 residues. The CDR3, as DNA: TGCAGCGTCAAGCACGGCAGGGGAGTCACAGATACGCAGTATTTT. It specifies CSVKHGRGVTDTQYF.

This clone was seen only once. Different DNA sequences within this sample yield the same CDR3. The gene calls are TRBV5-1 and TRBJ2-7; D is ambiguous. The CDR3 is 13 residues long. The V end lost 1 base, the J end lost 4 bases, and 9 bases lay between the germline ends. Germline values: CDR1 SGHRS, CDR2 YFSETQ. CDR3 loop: CASSLYGDYEQYF. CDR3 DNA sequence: TGCGCCAGCAGCTTGTATGGGGATTACGAGCAGTACTTC.

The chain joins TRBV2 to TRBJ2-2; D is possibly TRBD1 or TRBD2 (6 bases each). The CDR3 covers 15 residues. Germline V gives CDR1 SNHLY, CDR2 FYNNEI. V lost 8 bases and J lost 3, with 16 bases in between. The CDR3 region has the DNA TGTGCCAGCGGGGGGCAGGGTAGGGACACCGGGGAGCTGTTTTTT. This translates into CASGGQGRDTGELFF.

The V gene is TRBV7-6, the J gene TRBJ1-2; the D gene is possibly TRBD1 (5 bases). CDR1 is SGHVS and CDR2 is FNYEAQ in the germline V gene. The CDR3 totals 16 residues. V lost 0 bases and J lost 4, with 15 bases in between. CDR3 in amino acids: CASSLARGGGIYGYTF. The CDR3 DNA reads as TGTGCCAGCAGCTTAGCGAGGGGAGGAGGGATCTATGGCTACACCTTC.

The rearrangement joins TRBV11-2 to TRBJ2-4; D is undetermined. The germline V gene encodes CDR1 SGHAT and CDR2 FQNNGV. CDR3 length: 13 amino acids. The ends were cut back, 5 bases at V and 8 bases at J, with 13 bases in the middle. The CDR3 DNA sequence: TGTGCCAGCAGCCGGACCCACCGGGACATTCAGTACTTC. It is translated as CASSRTHRDIQYF.

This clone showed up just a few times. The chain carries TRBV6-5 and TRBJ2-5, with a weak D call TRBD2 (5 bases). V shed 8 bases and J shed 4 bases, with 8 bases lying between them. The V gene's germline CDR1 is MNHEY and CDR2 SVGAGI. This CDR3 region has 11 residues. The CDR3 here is CASGTRETQYF. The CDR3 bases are TGTGCCAGCGGAACTAGAGAGACCCAGTACTTC.

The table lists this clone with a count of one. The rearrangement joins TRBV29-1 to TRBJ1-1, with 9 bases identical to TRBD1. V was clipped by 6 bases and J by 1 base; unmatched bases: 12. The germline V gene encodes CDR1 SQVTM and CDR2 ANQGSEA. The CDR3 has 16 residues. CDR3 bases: TGCAGCGTGGTGGGGCCCGGGACAGGGCGGAACACTGAAGCTTTCTTT. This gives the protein CSVVGPGTGRNTEAFF.

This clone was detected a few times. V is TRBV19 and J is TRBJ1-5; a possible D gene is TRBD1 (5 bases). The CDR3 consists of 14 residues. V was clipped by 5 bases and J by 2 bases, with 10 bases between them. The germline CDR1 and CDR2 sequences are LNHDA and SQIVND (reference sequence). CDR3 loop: CASSPQGGNQPQHF. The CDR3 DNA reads TGTGCCAGTAGTCCTCAGGGTGGCAATCAGCCCCAGCATTTT.

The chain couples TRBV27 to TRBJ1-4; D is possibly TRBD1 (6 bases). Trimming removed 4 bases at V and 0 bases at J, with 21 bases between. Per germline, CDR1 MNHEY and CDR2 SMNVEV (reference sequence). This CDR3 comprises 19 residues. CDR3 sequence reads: CASSSKLDRLLPTNEKLFF. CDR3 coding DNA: TGTGCCAGCAGTTCGAAGCTTGACAGGCTCTTACCAACTAATGAAAAACTGTTTTTT.

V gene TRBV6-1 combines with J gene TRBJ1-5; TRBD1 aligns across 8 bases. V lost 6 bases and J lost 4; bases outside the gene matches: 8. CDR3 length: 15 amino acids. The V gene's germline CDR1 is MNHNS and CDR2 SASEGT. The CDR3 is CASRPDRGRNQPQHF. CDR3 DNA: TGTGCCAGCAGGCCCGACAGGGGTCGAAATCAGCCCCAGCATTTT.

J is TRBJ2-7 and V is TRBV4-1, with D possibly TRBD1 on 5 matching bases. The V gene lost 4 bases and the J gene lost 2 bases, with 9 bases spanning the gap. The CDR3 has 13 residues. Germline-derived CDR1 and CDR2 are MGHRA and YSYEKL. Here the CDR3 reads CASSPGKAYEQYF. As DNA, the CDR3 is TGCGCCAGCAGCCCAGGGAAGGCCTACGAGCAGTACTTC.

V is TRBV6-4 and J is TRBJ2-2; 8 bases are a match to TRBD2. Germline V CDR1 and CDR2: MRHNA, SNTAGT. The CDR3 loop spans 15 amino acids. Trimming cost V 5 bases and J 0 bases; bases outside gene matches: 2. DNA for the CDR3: TGTGCCAGCAGTACGGGGGGGACGAACACCGGGGAGCTGTTTTTT. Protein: CASSTGGTNTGELFF.

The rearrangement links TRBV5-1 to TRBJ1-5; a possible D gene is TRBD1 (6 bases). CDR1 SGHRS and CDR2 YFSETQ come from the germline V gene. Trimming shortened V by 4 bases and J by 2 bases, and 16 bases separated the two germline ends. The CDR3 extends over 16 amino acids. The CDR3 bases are TGCGCCAGCAGCCCCGAGGGGGGGCTCGGCAATCAGCCCCAGCATTTT. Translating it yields CASSPEGGLGNQPQHF.